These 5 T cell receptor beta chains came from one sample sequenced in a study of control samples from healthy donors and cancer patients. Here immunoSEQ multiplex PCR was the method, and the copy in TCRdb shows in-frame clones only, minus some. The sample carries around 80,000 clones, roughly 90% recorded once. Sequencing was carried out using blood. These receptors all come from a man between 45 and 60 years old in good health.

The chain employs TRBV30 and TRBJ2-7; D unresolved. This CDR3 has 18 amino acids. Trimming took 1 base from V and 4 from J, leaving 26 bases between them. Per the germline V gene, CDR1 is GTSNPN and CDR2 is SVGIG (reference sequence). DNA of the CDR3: TGTGCCTGGAGTGCAGTTCGACCGGGCCATGCGTTATCTTACGAGCAGTACTTC. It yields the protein CAWSAVRPGHALSYEQYF. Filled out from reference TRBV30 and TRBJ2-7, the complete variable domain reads SQTIHQWPATLVQPVGSPLSLECTVEGTSNPNLYWYRQAAGRGLQLLFYSVGIGQISSEVPQNLSASRPQDRQFILSSKKLLLSDSGFYLCAWSAVRPGHALSYEQYFGPGTRLTVT.

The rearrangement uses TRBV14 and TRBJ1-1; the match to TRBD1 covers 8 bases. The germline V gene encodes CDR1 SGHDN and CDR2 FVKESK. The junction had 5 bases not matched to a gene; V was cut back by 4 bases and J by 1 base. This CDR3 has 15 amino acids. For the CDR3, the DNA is TGTGCCAGCAGCCTTCGGACAGGGCGGAACACTGAAGCTTTCTTT. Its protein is CASSLRTGRNTEAFF.

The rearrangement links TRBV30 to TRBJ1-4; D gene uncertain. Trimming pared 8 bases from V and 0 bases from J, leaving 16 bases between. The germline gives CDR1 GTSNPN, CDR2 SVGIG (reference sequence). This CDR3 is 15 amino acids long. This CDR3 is CALSEAIATNEKLFF. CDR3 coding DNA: TGTGCCCTTTCCGAGGCGATTGCAACTAATGAAAAACTGTTTTTT. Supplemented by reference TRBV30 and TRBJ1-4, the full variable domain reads SQTIHQWPATLVQPVGSPLSLECTVEGTSNPNLYWYRQAAGRGLQLLFYSVGIGQISSEVPQNLSASRPQDRQFILSSKKLLLSDSGFYLCALSEAIATNEKLFFGSGTQLSVL.

The CDR3 DNA reads TGTGCCATCAGTGACGACAGGGAGAGGACAGATACGCAGTATTTT. Residues: CAISDDRERTDTQYF. V is TRBV10-3 and J is TRBJ2-3; TRBD1 matches 7 bases. Germline loops: CDR1 ENHRY, CDR2 SYGVKD. The V segment lost 3 bases and the J segment 3 bases; nucleotides outside the gene matches: 6. This CDR3 has 15 residues.

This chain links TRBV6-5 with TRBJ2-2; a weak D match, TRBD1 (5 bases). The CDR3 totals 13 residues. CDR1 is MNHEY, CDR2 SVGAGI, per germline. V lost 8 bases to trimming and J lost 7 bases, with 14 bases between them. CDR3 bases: TGTGCCAGCGGGGCTCTTTGGGGCGGGGAGCTGTTTTTT. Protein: CASGALWGGELFF.